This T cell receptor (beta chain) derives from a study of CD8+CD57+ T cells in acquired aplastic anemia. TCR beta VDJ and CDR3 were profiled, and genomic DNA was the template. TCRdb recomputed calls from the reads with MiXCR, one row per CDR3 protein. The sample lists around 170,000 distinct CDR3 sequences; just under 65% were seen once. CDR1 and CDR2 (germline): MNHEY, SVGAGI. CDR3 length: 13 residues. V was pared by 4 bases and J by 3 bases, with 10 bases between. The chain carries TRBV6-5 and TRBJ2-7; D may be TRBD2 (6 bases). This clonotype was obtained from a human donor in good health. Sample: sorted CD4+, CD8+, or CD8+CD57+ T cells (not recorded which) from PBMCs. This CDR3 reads CASSWGVGYEQYF. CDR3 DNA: TGTGCCAGCAGTTGGGGGGTCGGCTACGAGCAGTACTTC.